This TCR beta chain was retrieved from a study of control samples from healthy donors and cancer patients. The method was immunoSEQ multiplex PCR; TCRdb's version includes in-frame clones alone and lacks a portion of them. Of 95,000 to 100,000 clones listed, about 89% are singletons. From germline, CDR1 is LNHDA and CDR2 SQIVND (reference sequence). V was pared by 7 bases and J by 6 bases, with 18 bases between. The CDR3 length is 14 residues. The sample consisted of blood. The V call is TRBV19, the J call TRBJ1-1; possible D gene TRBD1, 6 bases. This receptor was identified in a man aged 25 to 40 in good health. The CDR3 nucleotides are TGTGCCAGTACCTACAACGTCGGGGGGCCTGAAGCTTTCTTT. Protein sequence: CASTYNVGGPEAFF.